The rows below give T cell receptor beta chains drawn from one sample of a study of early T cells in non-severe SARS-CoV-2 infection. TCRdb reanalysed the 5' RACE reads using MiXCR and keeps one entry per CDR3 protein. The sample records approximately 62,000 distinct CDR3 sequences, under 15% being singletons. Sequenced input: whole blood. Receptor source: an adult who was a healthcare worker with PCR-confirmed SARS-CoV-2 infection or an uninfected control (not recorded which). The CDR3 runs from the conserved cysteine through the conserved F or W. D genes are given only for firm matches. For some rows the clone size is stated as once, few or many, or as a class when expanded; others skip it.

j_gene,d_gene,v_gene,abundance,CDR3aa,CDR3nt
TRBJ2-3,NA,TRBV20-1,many,CSARLVEYSTDTQYF,TGCAGTGCTAGACTAGTGGAGTATAGCACAGATACGCAGTATTTT
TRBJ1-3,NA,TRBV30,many,CACIHSGNTIYF,TGTGCCTGTATCCACTCTGGAAACACCATATATTTT
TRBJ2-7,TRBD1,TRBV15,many,CATSRISGTVSEQYF,TGTGCCACCAGCCGAATCTCCGGGACAGTCTCCGAGCAGTACTTC
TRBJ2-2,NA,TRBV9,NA,CASSVAAGVNGELFF,TGTGCCAGCAGCGTAGCGGCAGGGGTTAACGGGGAGCTGTTTTTT
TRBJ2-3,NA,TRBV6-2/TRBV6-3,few,CATRTPTGVMDTQYF,TGTGCCACCAGGACTCCAACCGGTGTGATGGATACGCAGTATTTT
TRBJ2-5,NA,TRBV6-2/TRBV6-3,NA,CASKKEGTQYF,TGTGCCAGCAAGAAAGAGGGGACCCAGTACTTC
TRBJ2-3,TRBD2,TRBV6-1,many,CASSEVAGGTDTQYF,TGTGCCAGCAGTGAAGTAGCGGGAGGTACAGATACGCAGTATTTT
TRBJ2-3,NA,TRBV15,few,CATSSAVGPTDTQYF,TGTGCCACCAGCAGTGCGGTCGGTCCCACAGATACGCAGTATTTT
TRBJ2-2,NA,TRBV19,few,CASKDRRNTGELFF,TGTGCCAGTAAAGACAGGAGGAACACCGGGGAGCTGTTTTTT
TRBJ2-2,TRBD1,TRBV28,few,CASTSQGAYTGELFF,TGTGCCAGCACCTCACAGGGGGCCTACACCGGGGAGCTGTTTTTT
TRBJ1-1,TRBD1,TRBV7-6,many,CASSLGDREGEAFF,TGTGCCAGCAGCTTAGGTGACAGGGAGGGTGAAGCTTTCTTT
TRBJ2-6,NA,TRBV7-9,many,CASSPESGANVLTF,TGTGCCAGCAGCCCCGAATCTGGGGCCAACGTCCTGACTTTC
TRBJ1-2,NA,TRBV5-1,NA,CASSLDADPNYGYTF,TGCGCCAGCAGCTTGGATGCAGACCCAAACTATGGCTACACCTTC
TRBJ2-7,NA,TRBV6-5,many,CASRAGGAGPYEQYF,TGTGCCAGCAGGGCTGGCGGGGCGGGTCCCTACGAGCAGTACTTC